One T cell receptor beta chain is described in this entry. Its matching antigen is unknown. These data are taken from a study of T cell repertoires in cytomegalovirus infection. Study information: Based on public TCR beta signatures, there were indications of CMV infection and of a matching HLA type.

Each CDR3 protein gets one entry after TCRdb re-called the reads with MiXCR. The sample includes about 150,000 distinct CDR3 sequences, 23% of them seen just once. Study-level points and caveats: HLA-C-restricted CMV-specific TCR beta clonotypes were dominant in the ex vivo response.

This sequence was found in a human donor in good health (CMV status not recorded). Some clones in this sample may be carry-over from other donors' samples. Sequencing input: PBMCs.

CDR3 DNA sequence: TGCAGTGCCCTGGACTACGCCTACAATGAGCAGTTCTTC. Encoded protein: CSALDYAYNEQFF. The chain links TRBV20-1 to TRBJ2-1, with D perhaps TRBD2 (6 bases). The V gene lost 6 bases and the J gene lost 2 bases, with 11 bases spanning the gap. CDR3 length equals 13 residues. The germline V gene encodes CDR1 DFQATT and CDR2 SNEGSKA (reference sequence).